A single sample gave rise to the 18 T cell receptor beta chains below, sequenced in a study of OX40 agonist ivuxolimab in advanced cancers. Data came from immunoSEQ multiplex PCR; TCRdb stores just in-frame clones and leaves some out. The sample has about 44,000 clones, 80% to 90% seen once. The input for sequencing was CD4+ or CD8+ T cells sorted from blood, taken in a trial of the OX40 agonist ivuxolimab. The receptor source for this set is an adult with an advanced solid tumor such as melanoma, head and neck, liver or kidney cancer.

The chain couples TRBV5-6 to TRBJ1-2, with TRBD1 matching over 8 bases. CDR3 length: 17 amino acids. The germline CDR1 and CDR2 sequences are SGHDT and YYEEEE. J lost 4 bases, V lost 2 bases, and 13 bases had no gene match. The CDR3 spells CASSFRDRRPTVYGYTF. The CDR3 nucleotides read TGTGCCAGCAGCTTCCGGGACAGGAGACCTACCGTCTATGGCTACACCTTC.

This chain joins TRBV7-3 and TRBJ1-1; D uncertain. V was clipped by 4 bases and J by 3 bases, with 12 bases between them. The CDR3 runs to 14 residues. Germline V gene lookup returns CDR1 SGHTA and CDR2 FQGTGA. The CDR3 loop reads CASSSGYGYTEAFF. CDR3 coding DNA: TGTGCCAGCAGCTCGGGATACGGGTACACTGAAGCTTTCTTT.

CDR3 nucleotide sequence: TGTGCCTGGAGTATCACAGGGGGCGGTGAGACCCAGTACTTC. Amino acids: CAWSITGGGETQYF. The chain is built from TRBV30 and TRBJ2-5; 9 bases fit TRBD1. CDR3 size: 14 residues. The J segment lost 5 bases and the V segment lost 2 bases, leaving 6 bases of the junction unmatched. Germline values: CDR1 GTSNPN, CDR2 SVGIG (reference sequence).

This sequence joins TRBV30 and TRBJ1-1; 8 bases are a match to TRBD1. Germline V gene sequence: CDR1 GTSNPN, CDR2 SVGIG (reference sequence). Trimming took 4 bases from V and 1 from J; bases not matched to a gene: 11. The CDR3 contains 16 residues. CDR3 DNA: TGTGCCTGGATACAGCTCTGGGACAGGTCGAACACTGAAGCTTTCTTT. Amino acid sequence: CAWIQLWDRSNTEAFF.

V gene TRBV4-2 combines with J gene TRBJ1-1; a weak D match, TRBD1 (5 bases). This CDR3 spans 14 amino acids. V dropped 0 bases and J dropped 4 bases, with 9 bases sitting between them. Looked up from germline, CDR1 is LGHNA and CDR2 is YNFKEQ. For the CDR3, the DNA is TGTGCCAGCAGCCAAGAGGTTGGGGGCACTGAAGCTTTCTTT. Translation gives CASSQEVGGTEAFF.

The V gene is TRBV10-2, the J gene TRBJ2-3; weak D call: TRBD2 (5 bases). V dropped 2 bases and J dropped 11 bases, with 14 bases sitting between them. Germline V gene sequence: CDR1 WSHSY, CDR2 SAAADI. The length of the CDR3 is 13 residues. In DNA, the CDR3 is TGCGCCAGCAGTGAGAGTGGTACGGGATGGCAGTATTTT. It is translated as CASSESGTGWQYF.

V is TRBV9 and J is TRBJ1-2, with TRBD1 as a possible D gene (5 bases). The CDR3 has 15 residues. The V gene lost 0 bases and the J gene lost 1 base, with 10 bases spanning the gap. In germline, CDR1 is SGDLS, CDR2 YYNGEE. In DNA form, the CDR3 reads TGTGCCAGCAGCGTAGCCGGGGGTGGTAACTATGGCTACACCTTC. It yields the protein CASSVAGGGNYGYTF.

The chain recombines TRBV7-8 with TRBJ2-3, with D possibly being TRBD2 (7 bases). The V end lost 5 bases, the J end lost 5 bases, and 17 bases lay between the germline ends. CDR3 length: 15 amino acids. Germline V gene data show CDR1 as SGHVS and CDR2 as FQNEAQ. The CDR3 nucleotides read TGTGCCAGCAGCCTAGAGGGGGGGACGGTAGATACGCAGTATTTT. Its translation is CASSLEGGTVDTQYF.

The chain employs TRBV4-1 and TRBJ2-3; D is unclear. The CDR3 sequence is 12 residues long. Germline lookup yields CDR1 MGHRA and CDR2 YSYEKL. Deletions cut 1 base from V and 6 bases from J, with 5 bases between. CDR3 DNA: TGCGCCAGCAGCCAAGGGTCGGATACGCAGTATTTT. This codes for CASSQGSDTQYF.

The genes are TRBV11-2 and TRBJ2-2, with unresolved D. The CDR3 consists of 16 residues. CDR1 and CDR2 from the germline V gene are SGHAT and FQNNGV. V shed 5 bases and J shed 0 bases, with 13 bases lying between them. In nucleotides, the CDR3 is TGTGCCAGCAGCCCCTTCCCGGCGACGAACACCGGGGAGCTGTTTTTT. Protein sequence: CASSPFPATNTGELFF.

The chain is built from TRBV9 and TRBJ2-3, with D perhaps matching TRBD2 (6 bases). Germline V lookup: CDR1 SGDLS, CDR2 YYNGEE. V lost 1 base to trimming and J lost 0 bases, with 12 bases between them. This CDR3 comprises 16 residues. The CDR3 here is CASSVSLGGSTDTQYF. The CDR3 DNA sequence: TGTGCCAGCAGCGTATCTCTGGGGGGAAGCACAGATACGCAGTATTTT.

The rearrangement links TRBV6-5 to TRBJ1-6; perhaps TRBD1 as D (6 bases). V shed 2 bases and J shed 3 bases, with 8 bases lying between them. This CDR3 is 15 amino acids long. CDR1 and CDR2 from the germline V gene are MNHEY and SVGAGI. The CDR3, as DNA: TGTGCCAGCAGTTACAGGGGGATCTATAATTCACCCCTCCACTTT. Translated: CASSYRGIYNSPLHF.

J is TRBJ2-5 and V is TRBV27; 16 bases align to TRBD2. The CDR3 covers 19 residues. CDR1 and CDR2 (germline): MNHEY, SMNVEV (reference sequence). J gave up 4 bases and V 4 bases, and 12 bases lay outside the gene matches. DNA for the CDR3: TGTGCCAGCAGTTCCCTGGGACTAGCGGGGGGGCCGGTAGGAGAGACCCAGTACTTC. Its translation is CASSSLGLAGGPVGETQYF.

V is TRBV11-2 and J is TRBJ2-3; unclear D gene. V gave up 1 base and J gave up 7 bases, with 12 bases separating them. CDR3 length: 14 residues. CDR1 SGHAT and CDR2 FQNNGV come from the germline V gene. CDR3 bases: TGTGCCAGCAGCTTAGCCCCCAGGTTTTATACGCAGTATTTT. It is translated as CASSLAPRFYTQYF.

The count of this clone is one. V gene TRBV29-1 combines with J gene TRBJ2-2; no reliable D call. CDR3 size: 15 residues. CDR1 is SQVTM, CDR2 ANQGSEA, per germline. The germline V and J ends were trimmed by 6 bases and 4 bases, with 18 bases remaining between them. DNA of the CDR3: TGCAGCGTCCTAGGGCTCCTCCGTGGCACCGGGGAGCTGTTTTTT. Amino acid sequence: CSVLGLLRGTGELFF.

The V and J genes are TRBV28 and TRBJ2-7; 7 positions agree with TRBD1. Germline CDR1 and CDR2: MDHEN and SYDVKM. Germline trimming cut 8 bases from V and 5 bases from J; bases unmatched to any gene: 3. CDR3 length: 11 residues. The CDR3 region has the DNA TGTGCCAGCCACAGGGGACACGAGCAGTACTTC. It codes for CASHRGHEQYF. The whole variable domain, remainder taken from reference TRBV28 and TRBJ2-7, is DVKVTQSSRYLVKRTGEKVFLECVQDMDHENMFWYRQDPGLGLRLIYFSYDVKMKEKGDIPEGYSVSREKKERFSLILESASTNQTSMYLCASHRGHEQYFGPGTRLTVT.

The chain is built from TRBV28 and TRBJ1-6; D is ambiguous. Germline V gene lookup returns CDR1 MDHEN and CDR2 SYDVKM. This CDR3 is built from 16 residues. The ends were cut back, 6 bases at V and 4 bases at J, with 16 bases in the middle. CDR3 in DNA: TGTGCCAGCAGCTTCCCCCTGACGGAATATAATTCACCCCTCCACTTT. Protein product: CASSFPLTEYNSPLHF.

The chain recombines TRBV19 with TRBJ2-7; D not certain. V was cut by 2 bases and J by 0 bases, with 17 bases left in between. This CDR3 is 17 amino acids long. CDR1 and CDR2 from the germline V gene are LNHDA and SQIVND (reference sequence). The chain's CDR3 is CASSITFSPRSSYEQYF. The CDR3 region has the DNA TGTGCCAGTAGTATAACTTTTTCGCCGAGGAGCTCCTACGAGCAGTACTTC.